The 18 T cell receptor beta chains presented below share a single source sample, sequenced in a study of T-cell memory formation after mild COVID-19. TCRdb reanalysed the 5' RACE reads using MiXCR and keeps one entry per CDR3 protein. The sample has about 290,000 distinct CDR3 sequences, roughly 15% seen once; the top ten hold over 20%. The sample was PBMCs or a T cell subset sorted from them (not recorded which). These TCRs come from a man younger than 35 who had mild COVID-19 (a few samples of this study predate the infection). Cell type and time point are not known.

CDR3: CASSLIFANTGELFF. DNA for the CDR3: TGCGCCAGCAGCCTCATTTTCGCGAACACCGGGGAGCTGTTTTTT. The chain links TRBV4-1 to TRBJ2-2, with D unresolved. CDR3 length: 15 residues. Germline CDR1 MGHRA, CDR2 YSYEKL. V dropped 4 bases and J dropped 0 bases, with 9 bases sitting between them.

This clonotype was seen a handful of times. This chain connects TRBV6-2 or TRBV6-3 to TRBJ2-5, with a tentative D call TRBD2 (5 bases). CDR1 and CDR2 (germline): MNHEY, SVGEGT. This CDR3 region has 15 residues. V lost 10 bases to trimming and J lost 4 bases, with 22 bases between them. The CDR3 region has the DNA TGTGCCACCGCCAAGGGAGTCGGAGACCGAGAGACCCAGTACTTC. It yields the protein CATAKGVGDRETQYF.

J is TRBJ1-5 and V is TRBV9, with D maybe TRBD1 (5 bases). The V and J ends lost 2 bases and 7 bases respectively, with 13 bases between them. The CDR3 totals 14 residues. From germline, CDR1 is SGDLS and CDR2 YYNGEE. The CDR3 DNA follows: TGTGCCAGCAGCGTTGGTCAGGGCGGACAGCCCCAGCATTTT. It yields the protein CASSVGQGGQPQHF.

The chain has TRBV4-1 and TRBJ1-2; D gene uncertain. The CDR3 spans 15 residues. Per the germline V gene, CDR1 is MGHRA and CDR2 is YSYEKL. V was clipped by 0 bases and J by 8 bases, with 16 bases between them. For the CDR3, the DNA is TGCGCCAGCAGCCAAGAGGCGGCCACCCGCCGGGGCTACACCTTC. It codes for CASSQEAATRRGYTF.

CDR3 nucleotide sequence: TGTGCCAGCAGCTTAATGTCAGGGGCCCACACTGAAGCTTTCTTT. It translates to CASSLMSGAHTEAFF. V usage is TRBV7-2 and J usage is TRBJ1-1, with D perhaps matching TRBD1 (6 bases). This CDR3 is built from 15 residues. Trimming pared 2 bases from V and 3 bases from J, leaving 13 bases between. In germline, CDR1 is SGHTA, CDR2 FQGNSA.

The sample holds a few counts of this clonotype. This sequence joins TRBV6-2 or TRBV6-3 and TRBJ1-5, with 7 bases that match TRBD1. Germline CDR1 MNHEY, CDR2 SVGEGT. The CDR3 covers 15 residues. Trimming cost V 3 bases and J 0 bases; bases outside gene matches: 2. CDR3 nucleotide sequence: TGTGCCAGCAGTTATCGACAGGGTAGCAATCAGCCCCAGCATTTT. It is translated as CASSYRQGSNQPQHF.

This clonotype was found a few times. The chain links TRBV4-3 to TRBJ2-2; TRBD1 might be the D (5 bases). CDR3 length equals 15 residues. The germline CDR1 and CDR2 sequences are LGHNA and YSLEER. V lost 0 bases to trimming and J lost 6 bases, with 11 bases between them. CDR3 protein: CASSQEGRAAGELFF. CDR3 nucleotides: TGCGCCAGCAGCCAAGAAGGCAGGGCGGCCGGGGAGCTGTTTTTT.

The rearrangement links TRBV20-1 to TRBJ2-7, with a possible D match to TRBD2 (5 bases). V lost 3 bases to trimming and J lost 2 bases, with 11 bases between them. This CDR3 comprises 13 residues. Germline lookup yields CDR1 DFQATT and CDR2 SNEGSKA (reference sequence). The CDR3, as DNA: TGCAGTGCTAGTCGGACGGGGACCTACGAGCAGTACTTC. Amino acid sequence: CSASRTGTYEQYF.

The CDR3 sequence: CASSPQRGYEQYV. CDR3 sequence (DNA): TGCGCCAGCAGCCCCCAGCGGGGGTACGAGCAGTACGTC. The J gene is TRBJ2-7, the V gene TRBV4-1; TRBD2 matches 8 bases. CDR3 length: 13 amino acids. J gave up 4 bases and V 4 bases, and 3 bases lay outside the gene matches. Germline assignment: CDR1 MGHRA and CDR2 YSYEKL.

The V call is TRBV7-2, the J call TRBJ1-6; 9 positions match TRBD1. This CDR3 is built from 15 residues. Unmatched junction bases numbered 10, after V lost 5 bases and J lost 11 bases. Germline CDR1 SGHTA, CDR2 FQGNSA. The CDR3 DNA follows: TGTGCCAGCAGCAACCCCACAGGGGGCTGGGCACCCCTCCACTTT. Protein sequence: CASSNPTGGWAPLHF.

The chain links TRBV12-3 or TRBV12-4 to TRBJ2-5, with D unclear. The germline V and J ends were trimmed by 6 bases and 5 bases, with 13 bases remaining between them. This CDR3 spans 13 amino acids. As DNA, the CDR3 is TGTGCCAGCAGAGCCGTGGTAGGGGAGACCCAGTACTTC. It translates to CASRAVVGETQYF.

The chain joins TRBV3-1 to TRBJ2-7, with 8 positions matching TRBD1. V lost 4 bases to trimming and J lost 2 bases; unmatched junction nucleotides: 7. The CDR3 extends over 15 amino acids. In germline, CDR1 is LGHDT, CDR2 YNNKEL (reference sequence). CDR3 region: CASSPTGVLTYEQYF. The DNA for the CDR3 is TGTGCCAGCAGCCCGACAGGGGTTCTGACCTACGAGCAGTACTTC.

This clonotype came up many times. The rearrangement links TRBV12-3 or TRBV12-4 to TRBJ2-3; 10 positions agree with TRBD1. The junction had 3 bases not matched to a gene; V was cut back by 5 bases and J by 4 bases. CDR3 length: 14 residues. Written as DNA, the CDR3 is TGTGCCAGCAGTCCCGGACAGGGGGCAGATACGCAGTATTTT. Translation gives CASSPGQGADTQYF.

The gene calls are TRBV7-9 and TRBJ1-1; 9 bases match TRBD1. The CDR3 runs to 16 residues. CDR1 is SEHNR and CDR2 is FQNEAQ in the germline V gene (reference sequence). V lost 7 bases to trimming and J lost 1 base; unmatched junction nucleotides: 10. The CDR3 sequence is CASTPWRDRENTEAFF. The CDR3 nucleotides read TGTGCCAGCACCCCCTGGCGGGACAGGGAGAACACTGAAGCTTTCTTT.

This clonotype has just a few counts. This chain links TRBV5-1 with TRBJ2-2; D is uncertain. The CDR3 sequence is 15 residues long. Trimming left V 5 bases short and J 6 bases short, with 17 bases between. CDR1 SGHRS and CDR2 YFSETQ come from the germline V gene. CDR3 in DNA: TGCGCCAGCAGGCCGTCCTCCCCAAACGCCGGGGAGCTGTTTTTT. It codes for CASRPSSPNAGELFF. Full variable domain (missing parts from reference TRBV5-1 and TRBJ2-2): KAGVTQTPRYLIKTRGQQVTLSCSPISGHRSVSWYQQTPGQGLQFLFEYFSETQRNKGNFPGRFSGRQFSNSRSEMNVSTLELGDSALYLCASRPSSPNAGELFFGEGSRLTVL.

This clonotype was counted only a few times. This chain joins TRBV5-1 and TRBJ2-1; no clear D gene. Germline CDR1 is SGHRS and CDR2 is YFSETQ. The CDR3 has 13 amino acids. Trimming took 2 bases from V and 8 from J, leaving 11 bases between them. The CDR3 here is CASSLNAVDEQFF. The CDR3 coding sequence is TGCGCCAGCAGCTTAAACGCCGTCGATGAGCAGTTCTTC.

This clonotype was counted between two and nine times. The rearrangement links TRBV27 to TRBJ1-5; TRBD1 agrees at 7 bases. Per the germline V gene, CDR1 is MNHEY and CDR2 is SMNVEV (reference sequence). J was trimmed by 7 bases and V by 8 bases; bases with no gene match: 8. CDR3 length: 13 residues. The CDR3 reads CASGDREGQPQHF. CDR3 coding DNA: TGTGCCAGCGGCGACAGGGAGGGCCAGCCCCAGCATTTT.

This clonotype has more than one count but fewer than ten. The chain links TRBV9 to TRBJ1-1; TRBD1 is a possible D gene (5 bases). CDR1 is SGDLS, CDR2 YYNGEE, per germline. V dropped 0 bases and J dropped 1 base, with 13 bases sitting between them. The CDR3 sequence is 16 residues long. CDR3 protein: CASSVEPGLTNTEAFF. The CDR3 DNA follows: TGTGCCAGCAGCGTAGAACCAGGGTTGACGAACACTGAAGCTTTCTTT.